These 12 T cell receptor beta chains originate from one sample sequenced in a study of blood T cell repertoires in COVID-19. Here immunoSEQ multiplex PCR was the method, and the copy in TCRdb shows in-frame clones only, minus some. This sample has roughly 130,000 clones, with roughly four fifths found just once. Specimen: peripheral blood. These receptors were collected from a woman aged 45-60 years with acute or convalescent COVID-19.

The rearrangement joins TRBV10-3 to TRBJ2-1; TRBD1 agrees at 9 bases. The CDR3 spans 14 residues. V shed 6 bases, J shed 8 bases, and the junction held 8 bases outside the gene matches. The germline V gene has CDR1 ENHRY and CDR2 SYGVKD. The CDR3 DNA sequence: TGTGCCATCAGCCCGGGACAGGGACACGATGAGCAGTTCTTC. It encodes CAISPGQGHDEQFF.

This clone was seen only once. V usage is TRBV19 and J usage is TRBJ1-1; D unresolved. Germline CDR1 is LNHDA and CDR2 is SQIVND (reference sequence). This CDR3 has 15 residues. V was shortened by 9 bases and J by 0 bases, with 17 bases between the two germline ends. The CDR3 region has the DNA TGTGCCAGCGGGGAGGTCGCGACGATGAACACTGAAGCTTTCTTT. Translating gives CASGEVATMNTEAFF.

CDR3 DNA: TGTGCCAGCATGGGACAGGGGGCTTCGAACACTGAAGCTTTCTTT. Residues: CASMGQGASNTEAFF. This chain connects TRBV28 to TRBJ1-1; 12 nucleotides line up with TRBD1. The V and J ends lost 7 bases and 1 base, in that order; junction bases with no gene match: 4. Germline assignment: CDR1 MDHEN and CDR2 SYDVKM. The CDR3 contains 15 residues.

The CDR3 loop reads CASSSRRSSYNEQFF. The DNA of the CDR3 is TGTGCCAGCAGTTCCCGACGGAGCTCCTACAATGAGCAGTTCTTC. V and J are TRBV2 and TRBJ2-1; D unresolved. The CDR3 extends over 15 amino acids. Germline lookup yields CDR1 SNHLY and CDR2 FYNNEI. Trimming cost V 5 bases and J 0 bases, with 11 bases left between them. The full variable domain, in which reference TRBV2 and TRBJ2-1 provide the parts outside the CDR3, is EPEVTQTPSHQVTQMGQEVILRCVPISNHLYFYWYRQILGQKVEFLVSFYNNEISEKSEIFDDQFSVERPDGSNFTLKIRSTKLEDSAMYFCASSSRRSSYNEQFFGPGTRLTVL.

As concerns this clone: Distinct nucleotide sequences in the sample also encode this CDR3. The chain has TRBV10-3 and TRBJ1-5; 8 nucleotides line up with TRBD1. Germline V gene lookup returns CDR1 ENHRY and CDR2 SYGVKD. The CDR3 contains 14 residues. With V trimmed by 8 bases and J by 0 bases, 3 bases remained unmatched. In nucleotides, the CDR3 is TGTGCCATCGGGACAGGTGATAGCAATCAGCCCCAGCATTTT. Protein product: CAIGTGDSNQPQHF.

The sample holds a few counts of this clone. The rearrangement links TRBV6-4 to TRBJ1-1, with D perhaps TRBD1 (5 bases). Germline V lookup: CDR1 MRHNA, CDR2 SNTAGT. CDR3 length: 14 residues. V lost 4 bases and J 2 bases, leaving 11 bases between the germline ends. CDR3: CASSATDRNTEAFF. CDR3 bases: TGTGCCAGCAGTGCCACAGACAGAAACACTGAAGCTTTCTTT.

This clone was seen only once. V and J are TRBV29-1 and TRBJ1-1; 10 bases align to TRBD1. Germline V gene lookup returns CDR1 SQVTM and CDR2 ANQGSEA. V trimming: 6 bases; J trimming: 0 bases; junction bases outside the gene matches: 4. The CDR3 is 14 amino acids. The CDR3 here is CSVRDRGMNTEAFF. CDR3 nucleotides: TGCAGCGTCCGGGACAGGGGAATGAACACTGAAGCTTTCTTT.

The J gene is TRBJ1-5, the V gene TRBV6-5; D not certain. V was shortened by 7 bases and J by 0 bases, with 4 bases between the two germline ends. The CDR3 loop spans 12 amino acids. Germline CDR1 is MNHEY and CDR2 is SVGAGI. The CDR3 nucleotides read TGTGCCAGCACACTTAGCAATCAGCCCCAGCATTTT. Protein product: CASTLSNQPQHF.

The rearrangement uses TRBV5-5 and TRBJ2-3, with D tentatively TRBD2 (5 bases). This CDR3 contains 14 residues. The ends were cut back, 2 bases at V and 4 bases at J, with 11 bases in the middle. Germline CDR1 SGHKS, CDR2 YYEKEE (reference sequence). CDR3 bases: TGTGCCAGCAGCTTCGTATTGCGGGCAGATACGCAGTATTTT. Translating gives CASSFVLRADTQYF.

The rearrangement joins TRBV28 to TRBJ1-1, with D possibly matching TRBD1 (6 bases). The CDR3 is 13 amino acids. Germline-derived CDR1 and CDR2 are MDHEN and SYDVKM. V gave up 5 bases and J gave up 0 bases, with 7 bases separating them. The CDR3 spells CASSDRLNTEAFF. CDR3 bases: TGTGCCAGCAGTGACAGGTTGAACACTGAAGCTTTCTTT.

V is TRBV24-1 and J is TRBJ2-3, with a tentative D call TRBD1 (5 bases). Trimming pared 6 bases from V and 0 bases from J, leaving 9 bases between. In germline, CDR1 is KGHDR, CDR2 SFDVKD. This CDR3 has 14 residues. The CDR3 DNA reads TGTGCCACCAGTTTGCAGGGTAGCACAGATACGCAGTATTTT. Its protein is CATSLQGSTDTQYF.

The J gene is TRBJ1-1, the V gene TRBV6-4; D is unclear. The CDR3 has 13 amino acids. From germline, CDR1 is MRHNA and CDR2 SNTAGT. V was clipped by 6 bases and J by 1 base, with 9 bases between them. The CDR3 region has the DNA TGTGCCAGCAGCCGCCAGCGGAACACTGAAGCTTTCTTT. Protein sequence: CASSRQRNTEAFF.